This T cell receptor (beta chain) was found in a study of blood T cell repertoires in COVID-19. About the study: The United States, Italy and Spain supplied acute and convalescent COVID-19 samples.

This table comes from immunoSEQ multiplex PCR, and its TCRdb copy is limited to in-frame clones, with some not included. The data hold some 290,000 clones, with 85% to 95% observed a single time. With 4 bases removed from V and 0 bases from J, the gap between germline ends came to 28 bases. The CDR3 sequence is 22 residues long. Germline V gene sequence: CDR1 SNHLY, CDR2 FYNNEI. The age range of participants was about 18 to 90 years, with residence in about two dozen US areas. Sample: PBMCs or T cells enriched from blood (not recorded which). The chain joins TRBV2 to TRBJ2-6; D is possibly TRBD1 (6 bases). The TCR sequence derives from a woman aged 25 to 45 who had been exposed to COVID-19. CDR3 in DNA: TGTGCCAGCAGTGTAGGCAGGGTGGCAGGGGTGTTCTTGGGCTCTGGGGCCAACGTCCTGACTTTC. This encodes CASSVGRVAGVFLGSGANVLTF. Looking up the rest from reference TRBV2 and TRBJ2-6 gives the full variable domain: EPEVTQTPSHQVTQMGQEVILRCVPISNHLYFYWYRQILGQKVEFLVSFYNNEISEKSEIFDDQFSVERPDGSNFTLKIRSTKLEDSAMYFCASSVGRVAGVFLGSGANVLTFGAGSRLTVL.